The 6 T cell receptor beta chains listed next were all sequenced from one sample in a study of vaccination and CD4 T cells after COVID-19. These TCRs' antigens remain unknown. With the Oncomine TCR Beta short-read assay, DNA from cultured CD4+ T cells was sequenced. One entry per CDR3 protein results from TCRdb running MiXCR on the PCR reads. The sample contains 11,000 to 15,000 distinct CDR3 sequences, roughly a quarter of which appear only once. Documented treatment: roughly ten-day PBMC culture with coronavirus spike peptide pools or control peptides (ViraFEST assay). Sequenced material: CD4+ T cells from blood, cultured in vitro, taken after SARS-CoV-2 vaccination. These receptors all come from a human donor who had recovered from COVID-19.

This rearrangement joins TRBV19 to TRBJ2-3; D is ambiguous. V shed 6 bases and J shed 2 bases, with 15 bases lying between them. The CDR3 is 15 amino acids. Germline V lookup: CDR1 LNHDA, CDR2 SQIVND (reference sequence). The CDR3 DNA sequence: TGTGCCAGTAGCCCGGGTGTCGGATACACAGATACGCAGTATTTT. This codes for CASSPGVGYTDTQYF. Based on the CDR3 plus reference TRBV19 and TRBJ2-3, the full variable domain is DGGITQSPKYLFRKEGQNVTLSCEQNLNHDAMYWYRQDPGQGLRLIYYSQIVNDFQKGDIAEGYSVSREKKESFPLTVTSAQKNPTAFYLCASSPGVGYTDTQYFGPGTRLTVL.

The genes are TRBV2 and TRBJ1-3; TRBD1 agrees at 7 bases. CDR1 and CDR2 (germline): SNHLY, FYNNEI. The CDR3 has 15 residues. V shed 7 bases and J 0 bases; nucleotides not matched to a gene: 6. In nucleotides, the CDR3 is TGTGCCAGCACCACACAGGGGAGCTCTGGAAACACCATATATTTT. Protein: CASTTQGSSGNTIYF.

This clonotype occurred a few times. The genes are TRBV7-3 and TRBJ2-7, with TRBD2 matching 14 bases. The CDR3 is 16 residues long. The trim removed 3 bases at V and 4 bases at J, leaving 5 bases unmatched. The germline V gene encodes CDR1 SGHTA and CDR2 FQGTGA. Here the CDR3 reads CASSFLGTSGRYEQYF. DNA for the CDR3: TGTGCCAGCAGCTTTCTAGGGACTAGCGGGAGATACGAGCAGTACTTC.

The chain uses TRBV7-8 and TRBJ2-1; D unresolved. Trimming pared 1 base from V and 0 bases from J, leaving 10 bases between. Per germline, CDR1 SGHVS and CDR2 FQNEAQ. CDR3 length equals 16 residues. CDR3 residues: CASSLVRDSSYNEQFF. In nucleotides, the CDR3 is TGTGCCAGCAGCTTAGTTCGAGATAGCTCCTACAATGAGCAGTTCTTC.

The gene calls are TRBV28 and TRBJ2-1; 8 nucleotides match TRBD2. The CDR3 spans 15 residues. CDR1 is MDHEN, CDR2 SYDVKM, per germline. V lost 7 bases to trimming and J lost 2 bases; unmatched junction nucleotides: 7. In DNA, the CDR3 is TGTGCCAGCACAGGACTAGCTCGCCCCTACAATGAGCAGTTCTTC. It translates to CASTGLARPYNEQFF.

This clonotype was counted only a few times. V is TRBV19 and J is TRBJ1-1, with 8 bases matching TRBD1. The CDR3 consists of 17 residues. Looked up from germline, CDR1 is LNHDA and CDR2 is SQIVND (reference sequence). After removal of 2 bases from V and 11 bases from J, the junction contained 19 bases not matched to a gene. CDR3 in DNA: TGTGCCAGTAGTATACGGTCAGGGGGCTTTACTCCCCGGGAGGCTTTCTTT. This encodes CASSIRSGGFTPREAFF.